Included here is one TCR beta chain sequence, with context. This clonotype was observed at least ten times. Its antigen is still unknown. No base qualities exist here, and no much larger clone lies one base off it. The data are from a study of blood T cells in healthy people across ages (dated by TCRdb to the mid-2010s). Background on the whole study: Template switching captured roughly one uniquely barcoded TCR beta cDNA molecule per two T cells in model experiments. The donors were split into four age groups: young (average around 15 years), middle-aged (nearly 40), aged (62) and long-lived (roughly 88). Age-related changes in TCR beta repertoire diversity were measured in the study by deep sequencing normalized with unique cDNA molecular identifiers. For two donors (one aged 18 to 29 and one aged 80 or older), the study analyzed two additional independent replicas of 1 million unique cDNA reads from the same blood draw. Donors of different ages were randomly distributed across sequencing lanes to avoid experimental bias.

The approximately 41 donors, aged about 6 to 100 years, were systemically healthy Caucasian individuals from Russia. Approximately 11 milliliters of peripheral blood were drawn from each donor into EDTA-treated Vacutainer tubes. Ficoll-Paque density-gradient centrifugation was used to isolate PBMCs, with at least 7 million per sample. Total RNA was extracted from PBMCs with Trizol reagent, with at least 5.5 micrograms obtained per sample. For every donor, an aliquot of PBMCs went through flow cytometry to measure the percentages of naive CD45RAhigh/CD27high T cells. The library was obtained by 5' RACE. The data were produced on an Illumina HiSeq 2500. A second PCR of 7 to 11 cycles was run with a J-beta primer mix and a sample-barcoded 5' primer. Each TCR beta cDNA molecule received a unique molecular identifier from a template-switch 5' adaptor carrying 12 random nucleotides. Each sample yielded at least 3 million CDR3-containing paired-end reads. First-strand cDNA synthesis was performed from all RNA using the Mint cDNA synthesis kit, with priming by a TRBC-specific oligonucleotide. Following uracil-DNA glycosylase treatment, all cDNA underwent a first 18-cycle PCR with the universal primers M1SS and BC2_uni_R. The paper's data handling went like this. Normalization of each sample was performed by random selection of 1 million high-quality reads, each carrying a distinct molecular identifier. Instead of being binned into consensus sequences, reads that shared molecular identifiers were thrown out. MiTCR, set to a Q25 quality threshold and the strictest error-elimination algorithm, was used for CDR3 identification, clonotype clustering and error correction. A nonparametric unseen species model with Euler transformation was used to estimate lower-bound total TCR beta diversity. TCRdb trimmed public reads at Q25 via fastp, called clones via MiXCR and kept in-frame beta chains. Each CDR3 protein appears once, grouped with its most common genes and DNA. The V and J calls follow TCRdb's processing rather than the paper's. This sample is represented by 650,000 to 700,000 distinct CDR3 sequences; around 52% of them were singletons. The biggest ten clones account for roughly 13% of the sample.

CDR1 and CDR2 are drawn from the germline V gene (reference sequence): MNHEY, SMNVEV. Taken from cysteine to phenylalanine, the CDR3 has 14 residues. Only the CDR3 DNA stays, 42 bases, in frame from base 1. Cut back by 8 bases and 3 bases, the V and J ends lie 14 bases apart. General conclusions and limits of the study: Because donor CMV infection status was unknown, age-related changes in expanded clonotypes were potentially confounded. Estimates of total diversity from one million sequenced T cells were regarded as lower bounds and underestimates. Observed TCR beta diversity per million T cells fell roughly linearly with age, and a significant reduction was already apparent by age roughly 40. Because profiling used bulk unsorted PBMCs, naive and antigen-experienced compartments could not be compared conclusively. A strong correlation was found between observed TCR beta diversity and the percentage of naive T cells measured by flow cytometry. Compared with the aged group, the long-lived group had more naive CD4+ T cells, fewer expanded clones and increased TCR diversity, suggesting age selection.

The sequence came from an elderly woman in good health. The rearrangement combines TRBV27 with TRBJ2-1; the D gene cannot be resolved reliably. What was sequenced was blood. The base sequence is TGTGCCAGCGGGCGGCCCCTCAACTACAATGAGCAGTTCTTC. This yields the protein CASGRPLNYNEQFF.